This T cell receptor beta chain was recorded in a study of blood T cell repertoires in COVID-19. Study context: PBMCs, B-cell-depleted T cells, or T cells were the source of the cDNA or gDNA that made up the material.

Sequencing used immunoSEQ multiplex PCR; TCRdb keeps in-frame clones, though not all of them. The sample carries over 95,000 clones, about 89% recorded once. Germline CDR1 is SEHNR and CDR2 is FQNEAQ (reference sequence). CDR3 length: 11 residues. V was shortened by 1 base and J by 6 bases, with 4 bases between the two germline ends. The receptor's source is a human donor with acute or convalescent COVID-19. The donor label of this sample is uncertain. The chain recombines TRBV7-9 with TRBJ2-7; D ambiguous. Sequenced sample: peripheral blood. For the CDR3, the DNA is TGTGCCAGCAGCTTAGGAGCCGAGCAGTACTTC. Its translation: CASSLGAEQYF.